This passage covers 20 T cell receptor beta chains from one sample sequenced in a study of blood T cell repertoires in COVID-19. Measured with immunoSEQ multiplex PCR; TCRdb has only the in-frame clones, and not every one. The sample records over 150,000 clones, approximately 84% being singletons. Source material: PBMCs or T cells enriched from blood (not recorded which). The receptors were gathered from a woman aged 25 to 39 who had recovered from COVID-19.

The chain carries TRBV7-3 and TRBJ1-5; the D gene is possibly TRBD1 (5 bases). The CDR3 is 15 residues long. Germline CDR1 SGHTA, CDR2 FQGTGA. V lost 0 bases and J 6 bases, leaving 12 bases between the germline ends. CDR3 loop: CASSLTGTQAQPQHF. DNA for the CDR3: TGTGCCAGCAGCTTAACAGGGACTCAGGCTCAGCCCCAGCATTTT.

The chain combines TRBV29-1 with TRBJ1-2; the D is unclear. Germline assignment: CDR1 SQVTM and CDR2 ANQGSEA. Trimming cost V 2 bases and J 0 bases, with 16 bases left between them. The CDR3 runs to 16 residues. The CDR3 DNA is TGCAGCGTTGAATTGGCAGAGAGGAGAGCTAACTATGGCTACACCTTC. Amino acid sequence: CSVELAERRANYGYTF.

The chain is built from TRBV19 and TRBJ1-4, with a possible D match to TRBD1 (5 bases). CDR1 and CDR2 from the germline V gene are LNHDA and SQIVND (reference sequence). Trimming removed 3 bases from V and 11 bases from J, with 7 bases in between. The CDR3 length is 11 residues. The CDR3 spells CASSIGGKLFF. CDR3 coding DNA: TGTGCCAGTAGTATTGGGGGGAAACTGTTTTTT.

The V and J genes are TRBV5-1 and TRBJ1-1; no firm D call. Between the trimmed V and J ends, which lost 3 bases and 3 bases, there was a span of 18 bases. Per the germline V gene, CDR1 is SGHRS and CDR2 is YFSETQ. The CDR3 length is 16 residues. CDR3 coding DNA: TGCGCCAGCAGCTCCCGAATCGCTTCCGCGGACACTGAAGCTTTCTTT. Amino acid sequence: CASSSRIASADTEAFF.

The chain employs TRBV2 and TRBJ2-3; D perhaps matches TRBD2 (6 bases). The germline CDR1 and CDR2 sequences are SNHLY and FYNNEI. This CDR3 spans 15 amino acids. V shed 6 bases and J shed 0 bases, with 13 bases lying between them. The CDR3 bases are TGTGCCAGCAGCCCCCGCGGGACTAGCACAGATACGCAGTATTTT. This sequence encodes CASSPRGTSTDTQYF.

The V gene is TRBV28, the J gene TRBJ1-4; D gene uncertain. Germline V gene lookup returns CDR1 MDHEN and CDR2 SYDVKM. The ends were cut back, 9 bases at V and 0 bases at J, with 14 bases in the middle. CDR3 length equals 15 residues. The CDR3 sequence: CASRRFRATNEKLFF. The CDR3 DNA is TGTGCCAGTCGAAGGTTTCGGGCAACTAATGAAAAACTGTTTTTT. The whole variable domain, remainder taken from reference TRBV28 and TRBJ1-4, is DVKVTQSSRYLVKRTGEKVFLECVQDMDHENMFWYRQDPGLGLRLIYFSYDVKMKEKGDIPEGYSVSREKKERFSLILESASTNQTSMYLCASRRFRATNEKLFFGSGTQLSVL.

This clone was detected ten times or more. The chain combines TRBV15 with TRBJ1-2, with D maybe TRBD1 (6 bases). CDR1 LNHNV and CDR2 YYDKDF come from the germline V gene (reference sequence). CDR3 size: 16 residues. Between the trimmed V and J ends, which lost 0 bases and 4 bases, there was a span of 15 bases. The CDR3 region has the DNA TGTGCCACCAGCAGAGATCAATGGCAGGGGATCTATGGCTACACCTTC. Encoded protein: CATSRDQWQGIYGYTF.

This clone has a single count. The V gene is TRBV7-2, the J gene TRBJ2-2; 8 bases match TRBD2. This CDR3 contains 16 residues. The J segment lost 4 bases and the V segment lost 3 bases, leaving 7 bases of the junction unmatched. Germline lookup yields CDR1 SGHTA and CDR2 FQGNSA. Here the CDR3 DNA reads TGTGCCAGCAGCTTTTCAGCGGGAGTTGTCACCGGGGAGCTGTTTTTT. It translates to CASSFSAGVVTGELFF.

This chain uses TRBV29-1 with TRBJ2-5; D perhaps matches TRBD1 (5 bases). CDR3 size: 15 residues. V was trimmed by 3 bases and J by 2 bases, leaving 16 bases between them. The V gene's germline CDR1 is SQVTM and CDR2 ANQGSEA. CDR3 amino acids: CSVDGARVEQETQYF. CDR3 in DNA: TGCAGCGTTGATGGGGCCAGGGTGGAGCAAGAGACCCAGTACTTC.

The chain joins TRBV7-3 to TRBJ1-1; D not resolved. Trimming took 0 bases from V and 4 from J, leaving 12 bases between them. Germline V gives CDR1 SGHTA, CDR2 FQGTGA. CDR3 length equals 15 residues. CDR3 in DNA: TGTGCCAGCAGCTTAACGAGGTTGGGTGTCACTGAAGCTTTCTTT. This encodes CASSLTRLGVTEAFF.

The V call is TRBV10-3, the J call TRBJ1-6, with TRBD1 as a possible D gene (5 bases). Trimming took 2 bases from V and 5 from J, leaving 7 bases between them. The CDR3 is 14 residues long. The germline CDR1 and CDR2 sequences are ENHRY and SYGVKD. The CDR3 sequence is CAISEDSNNSPLHF. In DNA form, the CDR3 reads TGTGCCATCAGTGAGGACAGCAATAATTCACCCCTCCACTTT.

This chain links TRBV3-1 (or the pseudogene TRBV3-2) with TRBJ2-7, with 11 bases aligning to TRBD2. The germline CDR1 and CDR2 sequences are LGHDT and YNNKEL (reference sequence). The length of the CDR3 is 15 residues. Trimming cost V 5 bases and J 2 bases; bases outside gene matches: 5. CDR3 loop: CASSDGTSGTYEQYF. Written as DNA, the CDR3 is TGTGCCAGCAGCGATGGGACTAGCGGCACCTACGAGCAGTACTTC.

The rearrangement joins TRBV29-1 to TRBJ1-4; D is undetermined. Trimming shortened V by 5 bases and J by 0 bases, and 10 bases separated the two germline ends. In germline, CDR1 is SQVTM, CDR2 ANQGSEA. This CDR3 region has 14 residues. The CDR3 protein is CSVRARTTNEKLFF. The CDR3 coding sequence is TGCAGCGTTCGTGCGAGGACAACTAATGAAAAACTGTTTTTT.

V and J are TRBV4-1 and TRBJ2-7; 13 bases fit TRBD2. V shed 10 bases, J shed 0 bases, and the junction held 21 bases outside the gene matches. This CDR3 region has 20 residues. Germline-derived CDR1 and CDR2 are MGHRA and YSYEKL. The CDR3 protein is CAIPVKRPGLAGLSSYEQYV. Written as DNA, the CDR3 is TGCGCCATTCCGGTAAAACGGCCGGGACTAGCGGGGCTCAGCTCCTACGAGCAGTACGTC.

The chain recombines TRBV7-9 with TRBJ2-5, with D unclear. There are 13 residues in the CDR3. Deletions cut 1 base from V and 4 bases from J, with 7 bases between. CDR1 and CDR2 (germline): SEHNR, FQNEAQ (reference sequence). This chain's CDR3 is CASSLVWRETQYF. In nucleotides, the CDR3 is TGTGCCAGCAGCTTAGTGTGGAGAGAGACCCAGTACTTC.

The rearrangement joins TRBV19 to TRBJ2-1, with 11 bases aligning to TRBD2. Germline assignment: CDR1 LNHDA and CDR2 SQIVND (reference sequence). The CDR3 covers 17 residues. With V trimmed by 5 bases and J by 9 bases, 15 bases remained unmatched. This CDR3 is CASSWGTSGPSGLEQFF. The CDR3 nucleotides are TGTGCCAGTAGTTGGGGGACTAGCGGCCCCAGCGGGCTTGAGCAGTTCTTC.

This clone was seen more than once but under ten times. This chain joins TRBV4-2 and TRBJ1-2, with TRBD1 matching over 9 bases. Germline CDR1 LGHNA, CDR2 YNFKEQ. Unmatched junction bases numbered 10, after V lost 3 bases and J lost 8 bases. This CDR3 is 15 amino acids long. Here the CDR3 DNA reads TGTGCCAGCAGCCAGATGACAGGGGGGGCTAGGGGCTACACCTTC. Its translation is CASSQMTGGARGYTF.

V is TRBV19 and J is TRBJ1-2; D remains unclear. Germline V gene lookup returns CDR1 LNHDA and CDR2 SQIVND (reference sequence). The CDR3 contains 13 residues. Trimming removed 4 bases from V and 8 bases from J, with 14 bases in between. In DNA, the CDR3 is TGTGCCAGTAGTAACTTTCGCGTGGAGGGCTACACCTTC. Its translation is CASSNFRVEGYTF.

Comment on this clone: Other DNA sequences in the sample encode the same CDR3. The genes are TRBV19 and TRBJ2-7; possible D gene TRBD1, 5 bases. The germline V gene encodes CDR1 LNHDA and CDR2 SQIVND (reference sequence). Trimming took 1 base from V and 2 from J, leaving 9 bases between them. This CDR3 contains 14 residues. The DNA of the CDR3 is TGTGCCAGTAGTATAGGGGGCGGAACCTACGAGCAGTACTTC. This encodes CASSIGGGTYEQYF.

The chain carries TRBV7-8 and TRBJ2-1; 8 bases line up with TRBD2. The length of the CDR3 is 15 residues. Germline trimming cut 2 bases from V and 9 bases from J; bases unmatched to any gene: 9. CDR1 and CDR2 (germline): SGHVS, FQNEAQ. The CDR3 region has the DNA TGTGCCAGCAGCTTATTATACCGGGGGGGCGGTGAGCAGTTCTTC. Residues: CASSLLYRGGGEQFF. The full variable domain, rest sourced from reference TRBV7-8 and TRBJ2-1, is GAGVSQSPRYKVAKRGQDVALRCDPISGHVSLFWYQQALGQGPEFLTYFQNEAQLDKSGLPSDRFFAERPEGSVSTLKIQRTQQEDSAVYLCASSLLYRGGGEQFFGPGTRLTVL.